The 27 T cell receptor beta chains given below trace back to one sample, sequenced in a study of blood T cell repertoires in COVID-19. Measured with immunoSEQ multiplex PCR; TCRdb has only the in-frame clones, and not every one. The sample yields a few hundred thousand clones, more than 80% seen once. The sequenced material came from peripheral blood. These TCRs come from a woman aged 30 to 39 with COVID-19, enrolled during active disease.

This clone was recorded once. This sequence joins TRBV6-2 or TRBV6-3 and TRBJ2-7; TRBD1 might be the D (5 bases). The CDR3 sequence is 16 residues long. Trimming left V 4 bases short and J 2 bases short, with 18 bases between. Germline lookup yields CDR1 MNHEY and CDR2 SVGEGT. The CDR3: CASSSHGHQSTYEQYF. The CDR3 region has the DNA TGTGCCAGCAGTTCCCACGGACACCAGAGTACCTACGAGCAGTACTTC.

This clone was recorded only once. The chain's CDR3 is CASSFQGPTNEKLFF. The CDR3 DNA is TGTGCCAGCAGTTTCCAGGGCCCAACTAATGAAAAACTGTTTTTT. The gene calls are TRBV25-1 and TRBJ1-4; a weak D match, TRBD1 (5 bases). The length of the CDR3 is 15 residues. Germline CDR1 reads MGHDK; CDR2 reads SYGVNS. Between the trimmed V and J ends, which lost 5 bases and 0 bases, there was a span of 10 bases.

The V gene is TRBV9, the J gene TRBJ1-3, with 8 bases identical to TRBD1. V was pared by 4 bases and J by 2 bases, with 2 bases of the junction left unmatched. This CDR3 comprises 14 residues. Per the germline V gene, CDR1 is SGDLS and CDR2 is YYNGEE. The CDR3 bases are TGTGCCAGCAGCCCGGGACAGGCTGGAAACACCATATATTTT. It codes for CASSPGQAGNTIYF.

The chain is built from TRBV7-3 and TRBJ1-1, with D tentatively TRBD1 (5 bases). The CDR3 contains 15 residues. Germline lookup yields CDR1 SGHTA and CDR2 FQGTGA. Trimming cost V 6 bases and J 4 bases, with 18 bases left between them. The CDR3 nucleotides read TGTGCCAGCAGATCCTCAGGGAGGGTTGGCACTGAAGCTTTCTTT. Translation: CASRSSGRVGTEAFF.

The chain combines TRBV4-1 with TRBJ2-1; D perhaps matches TRBD2 (6 bases). Germline loops: CDR1 MGHRA, CDR2 YSYEKL. This CDR3 is built from 15 residues. The V end lost 0 bases, the J end lost 0 bases, and 6 bases lay between the germline ends. For the CDR3, the DNA is TGCGCCAGCAGCCAAGACGGGAGCTCCTACAATGAGCAGTTCTTC. Amino acid sequence: CASSQDGSSYNEQFF.

A note on this clone: The junction differs from germline at one of its ends, possibly a read error. The genes are TRBV4-2 and TRBJ2-7; 16 nucleotides line up with TRBD2. Germline V gene data show CDR1 as LGHNA and CDR2 as YNFKEQ. This CDR3 has 15 amino acids. The CDR3 bases are TGTGCCAGCAGCATGACAGGGATGGGACTAGCGGGAGGGACCTTC. It translates to CASSMTGMGLAGGTF.

The rearrangement links TRBV5-4 to TRBJ2-7; TRBD1 matches at 9 bases. The CDR3 covers 15 residues. With 0 bases clipped from V and 6 bases from J, the junction kept 7 bases outside the gene matches. The V gene's germline CDR1 is SGHNT and CDR2 YYREEE (reference sequence). In DNA form, the CDR3 reads TGTGCCAGCAGCTTGGTGGGGGACAGGGCAGTCGAGCAGTACTTC. Amino acid sequence: CASSLVGDRAVEQYF.

This chain joins TRBV9 and TRBJ2-1, with TRBD2 as a possible D gene (6 bases). Germline V gene data show CDR1 as SGDLS and CDR2 as YYNGEE. Trimming removed 3 bases from V and 4 bases from J, with 14 bases in between. The CDR3 is 15 residues long. CDR3 sequence (DNA): TGTGCCAGCAGCGCCGCGGGGCCCGTATACAATGAGCAGTTCTTC. Amino acids: CASSAAGPVYNEQFF.

In its sample, this clone was seen once. This CDR3 reads CASSQLAGVPGNEQFF. In DNA form, the CDR3 reads TGTGCCAGCAGCCAACTGGCGGGAGTTCCGGGAAATGAGCAGTTCTTC. The rearrangement joins TRBV3-1 (or the pseudogene TRBV3-2) to TRBJ2-1; 7 positions match TRBD2. CDR3 length: 16 residues. The J segment lost 7 bases and the V segment lost 2 bases, leaving 11 bases of the junction unmatched. Germline lookup yields CDR1 LGHDT and CDR2 YNNKEL (reference sequence).

V gene TRBV5-6 combines with J gene TRBJ2-5; 8 bases agree with TRBD1. Germline assignment: CDR1 SGHDT and CDR2 YYEEEE. The CDR3 has 13 residues. V shed 3 bases and J 4 bases; nucleotides not matched to a gene: 2. CDR3 DNA: TGTGCCAGCAGCTACACAGGGGGAGAGACCCAGTACTTC. Protein sequence: CASSYTGGETQYF. The whole variable domain, filled in from reference TRBV5-6 and TRBJ2-5, reads DAGVTQSPTHLIKTRGQQVTLRCSPKSGHDTVSWYQQALGQGPQFIFQYYEEEERQRGNFPDRFSGHQFPNYSSELNVNALLLGDSALYLCASSYTGGETQYFGPGTRLLVL.

This chain connects TRBV18 to TRBJ2-1, with 8 bases fitting TRBD2. The CDR3 totals 15 residues. Unmatched junction bases numbered 12, after V lost 6 bases and J lost 8 bases. CDR1 and CDR2 (germline): KGHSH, LQKENI. CDR3 protein: CASSPGLAGADEQFF. The CDR3 DNA sequence: TGTGCCAGCTCCCCCGGGCTAGCGGGCGCGGATGAGCAGTTCTTC.

This clone was seen just once. The V call is TRBV7-8, the J call TRBJ1-5, with a weak D call TRBD1 (5 bases). CDR3 length equals 15 residues. Germline V gene lookup returns CDR1 SGHVS and CDR2 FQNEAQ. V was shortened by 7 bases and J by 4 bases, with 17 bases between the two germline ends. The CDR3: CASKRGRGENQPQHF. The CDR3 region has the DNA TGTGCCAGCAAGAGGGGACGGGGGGAAAATCAGCCCCAGCATTTT.

This clone was picked up a small number of times. The V call is TRBV19, the J call TRBJ2-2, with 7 positions matching TRBD1. This CDR3 spans 15 amino acids. Germline loops: CDR1 LNHDA, CDR2 SQIVND (reference sequence). Unmatched junction bases numbered 7, after V lost 5 bases and J lost 4 bases. The CDR3 nucleotides read TGTGCCAGTAGTTCGGAGAGACAGGGCACCGGGGAGCTGTTTTTT. Protein sequence: CASSSERQGTGELFF. The variable domain in full, with the rest retrieved from reference TRBV19 and TRBJ2-2, is DGGITQSPKYLFRKEGQNVTLSCEQNLNHDAMYWYRQDPGQGLRLIYYSQIVNDFQKGDIAEGYSVSREKKESFPLTVTSAQKNPTAFYLCASSSERQGTGELFFGEGSRLTVL.

This chain connects TRBV7-2 to TRBJ1-3, with D tentatively TRBD1 (6 bases). V was shortened by 3 bases and J by 4 bases, with 19 bases between the two germline ends. The CDR3 loop spans 17 amino acids. Germline-derived CDR1 and CDR2 are SGHTA and FQGNSA. CDR3: CASSFIAGGALGNTIYF. The CDR3 nucleotides are TGTGCCAGCAGCTTCATCGCGGGGGGGGCGTTGGGAAACACCATATATTTT.

The J gene is TRBJ2-3, the V gene TRBV30; maybe TRBD1 (5 bases). The CDR3 covers 13 residues. Trimming pared 3 bases from V and 5 bases from J, leaving 12 bases between. The germline V gene encodes CDR1 GTSNPN and CDR2 SVGIG (reference sequence). CDR3 sequence: CAWSRFTGDTQYF. In nucleotides, the CDR3 is TGTGCCTGGAGCCGCTTCACAGGAGATACGCAGTATTTT.

This CDR3 is CASSLSGAGTNEKLFF. DNA of the CDR3: TGTGCCAGCAGTTTATCAGGGGCCGGGACTAATGAAAAACTGTTTTTT. V gene TRBV28 combines with J gene TRBJ1-4; perhaps TRBD1 as D (6 bases). The V end was cut by 1 base, the J end by 2 bases, with 11 bases between. CDR3 length equals 16 residues. Germline V CDR1 and CDR2: MDHEN, SYDVKM. The full variable domain, its missing parts supplied by reference TRBV28 and TRBJ1-4, is DVKVTQSSRYLVKRTGEKVFLECVQDMDHENMFWYRQDPGLGLRLIYFSYDVKMKEKGDIPEGYSVSREKKERFSLILESASTNQTSMYLCASSLSGAGTNEKLFFGSGTQLSVL.

V usage is TRBV29-1 and J usage is TRBJ2-5, with 10 bases identical to TRBD1. Germline V CDR1 and CDR2: SQVTM, ANQGSEA. The CDR3 is 15 residues long. The junction had 7 bases not matched to a gene; V was cut back by 1 base and J by 5 bases. For the CDR3, the DNA is TGCAGCGTTGAAGTGACAGGGGGCGCGTCGGAGACCCAGTACTTC. Translation: CSVEVTGGASETQYF. Variable domain in full (rest from reference TRBV29-1 and TRBJ2-5): SAVISQKPSRDICQRGTSLTIQCQVDSQVTMMFWYRQQPGQSLTLIATANQGSEATYESGFVIDKFPISRPNLTFSTLTVSNMSPEDSSIYLCSVEVTGGASETQYFGPGTRLLVL.

The DNA of the CDR3 is TGCGCCAGCAGCCATCTCCCCTCGGCTAGCGGGAGGGTGGGGGATACGCAGTATTTT. This sequence encodes CASSHLPSASGRVGDTQYF. The chain combines TRBV4-1 with TRBJ2-3; 12 positions agree with TRBD2. The germline V gene encodes CDR1 MGHRA and CDR2 YSYEKL. The CDR3 runs 19 residues. The V and J ends lost 3 bases and 6 bases, in that order; junction bases with no gene match: 16.

This clone has more than one count but fewer than ten. The CDR3: CASSIGTGGGYGYTF. The CDR3 nucleotides are TGTGCCAGTAGTATCGGGACAGGGGGCGGCTATGGCTACACCTTC. The chain has TRBV19 and TRBJ1-2; 12 bases are shared with TRBD1. The CDR3 contains 15 residues. Germline trimming cut 3 bases from V and 4 bases from J; bases unmatched to any gene: 3. Germline V gene sequence: CDR1 LNHDA, CDR2 SQIVND (reference sequence).

This clone was counted only a few times. The chain combines TRBV7-2 with TRBJ2-7, with 14 bases identical to TRBD2. Germline V gives CDR1 SGHTA, CDR2 FQGNSA. The length of the CDR3 is 16 residues. The junction had 9 bases not matched to a gene; V was cut back by 6 bases and J by 5 bases. In nucleotides, the CDR3 is TGTGCCAGCAGTCTTTGGACTAGCGGGAGGCCCCACGAGCAGTACTTC. Translation gives CASSLWTSGRPHEQYF.

The V call is TRBV30, the J call TRBJ2-5; TRBD1 matches 10 bases. After removal of 0 bases from V and 7 bases from J, the junction contained 5 bases not matched to a gene. Germline CDR1 GTSNPN, CDR2 SVGIG (reference sequence). CDR3 size: 14 residues. CDR3 region: CAWSVGQGGRTQYF. For the CDR3, the DNA is TGTGCCTGGAGTGTAGGACAGGGGGGACGGACCCAGTACTTC.

CDR3 protein: CATSDLNTYEQYF. The CDR3 nucleotides are TGTGCCACCAGTGATTTGAACACCTACGAGCAGTACTTC. The chain is built from TRBV24-1 and TRBJ2-7; D unclear. The CDR3 runs 13 residues. Trimming took off 0 bases at V and 2 bases at J, with 4 bases between the two ends. Germline CDR1 reads KGHDR; CDR2 reads SFDVKD.

The chain uses TRBV24-1 and TRBJ2-2; 8 bases align to TRBD1. Germline CDR1 is KGHDR and CDR2 is SFDVKD. The CDR3 spans 16 residues. V lost 1 base to trimming and J lost 6 bases; unmatched junction nucleotides: 6. This chain's CDR3 is CATSDFRQGAAGELFF. CDR3 bases: TGTGCCACCAGTGATTTCCGGCAGGGGGCGGCCGGGGAGCTGTTTTTT.

J is TRBJ2-3 and V is TRBV5-1; D is unresolved. The length of the CDR3 is 14 residues. Trimming removed 6 bases at V and 5 bases at J, with 16 bases between. In germline, CDR1 is SGHRS, CDR2 YFSETQ. This CDR3 reads CASKYEEPGDTQYF. The CDR3 nucleotides are TGCGCCAGCAAGTATGAGGAACCGGGAGATACGCAGTATTTT.

In this sample, this clone turned up once. CDR3 protein: CASRWTGAYEQYF. The CDR3 region has the DNA TGTGCCAGCAGGTGGACAGGGGCTTACGAGCAGTACTTC. The J gene is TRBJ2-7, the V gene TRBV27, with 9 bases that match TRBD1. This CDR3 spans 13 amino acids. The V segment lost 6 bases and the J segment 4 bases; nucleotides outside the gene matches: 4. The germline V gene has CDR1 MNHEY and CDR2 SMNVEV (reference sequence).

This clone was counted a single time. The chain uses TRBV4-3 and TRBJ2-1; 8 bases line up with TRBD1. V was pared by 5 bases and J by 6 bases, with 9 bases of the junction left unmatched. This CDR3 is built from 15 residues. CDR1 is LGHNA, CDR2 YSLEER, per germline. For the CDR3, the DNA is TGCGCCAGCAGCTTAACAGGGGGGCTACCCAATGAGCAGTTCTTC. Its translation: CASSLTGGLPNEQFF.

This chain links TRBV27 with TRBJ2-7, with 9 bases fitting TRBD1. Germline CDR1 MNHEY, CDR2 SMNVEV (reference sequence). V was clipped by 6 bases and J by 2 bases; unmatched bases: 11. This CDR3 spans 16 amino acids. The DNA for the CDR3 is TGTGCCAGCAGCGCCGCCGGGACAGGGACGGCCTACGAGCAGTACTTC. It specifies CASSAAGTGTAYEQYF.